The entry that follows covers one TCR beta chain sequence. Ages ranged from about 18 to 89 years, with residence in about 24 US areas. Cohort 3 donors were reported recovered after two negative PCRs, clearance, or symptom resolution. This specimen belongs to a study of blood T cell repertoires in COVID-19. Original methodology: Nucleated cell counts were estimated from reference gene primer amplification. Assay used: immunoSEQ multiplex PCR; TCRdb lists only in-frame clones, some missing. From that table come the V and J calls and clone size; the DNA was used to work out D and trimming. Among 310,000 or so clones, over 80% were seen once, and the ten largest hold about 8.9%. The CDR3 sequence is 15 residues long.

The source material was PBMCs or T cells enriched from blood (not recorded which). This clonotype originated in a woman between 18 and 29 years old who had recovered from COVID-19. The rearrangement links TRBV21-1 to TRBJ1-2; the table's TRBD1 call for D was not verified on the DNA. TRBV21-1 is labeled a pseudogene. The DNA of the CDR3 is TGTGCCAGCAGCATCTCCGGGACAGCCAACTATGGCTACACCTTC. It specifies CASSISGTANYGYTF.